The rows below give T cell receptor beta chains drawn from one sample of a study of blood T cell repertoires in COVID-19. Assay: immunoSEQ multiplex PCR; the TCRdb copy retains only in-frame clones and omits some. The table has roughly 160,000 clones, around 90% seen once; the top ten hold roughly 4.5%. Sequenced input: peripheral blood. These receptors came from a man in his late teens or twenties with COVID-19, enrolled during active disease. CDR3s include the opening cysteine and the closing phenylalanine or tryptophan. A D gene is named only where the DNA matches it firmly. Clone size appears in some rows only: once, few, many, or a class for an expanded clone.

-	once	TRBV18	TRBJ1-2	CASSPPYNRVRDYGYTF	TGTGCCAGCTCACCACCCTATAACAGGGTAAGGGACTATGGCTACACCTTC
-	-	TRBV7-9	TRBJ2-7	CASSPPVGRKRGQYF	TGTGCCAGCAGCCCGCCCGTGGGCCGCAAAAGGGGGCAGTACTTC
-	-	TRBV10-2	TRBJ2-3	CASSLRASTDTQYF	TGCGCCAGCAGTTTGCGGGCTAGCACAGATACGCAGTATTTT
TRBD2	once	TRBV18	TRBJ2-1	CASSPRTSGSGYNEQFF	TGTGCCAGCTCACCACGGACTAGCGGGAGTGGGTACAATGAGCAGTTCTTC
TRBD1	once	TRBV2	TRBJ2-7	CASSPGTVGDEQYF	TGTGCCAGCAGTCCCGGGACAGTGGGGGACGAGCAGTACTTC
-	-	TRBV2	TRBJ1-6	CASSAGQEGNSPLHF	TGTGCCAGCAGTGCTGGGCAGGAGGGTAATTCACCCCTCCACTTT
TRBD1	-	TRBV28	TRBJ1-3	CASSRTGDGNTIYF	TGTGCCAGCAGTCGCACAGGGGATGGAAACACCATATATTTT
TRBD2	-	TRBV5-4	TRBJ2-3	CASSLKVLAGSREDTQYF	TGTGCCAGCAGCTTGAAGGTTCTAGCGGGGTCGAGGGAGGATACGCAGTATTTT
TRBD2	-	TRBV28	TRBJ2-1	CASSPVAGVPFF	TGTGCCAGCAGTCCTGTAGCGGGAGTACCGTTCTTC
-	-	TRBV4-1	TRBJ2-7	CASSQDLQVSYEQYF	TGCGCCAGCAGCCAAGATTTACAGGTCTCCTACGAGCAGTACTTC
-	-	TRBV6-5	TRBJ2-7	CASRTLLSSYEQYF	TGTGCCAGCCGTACCCTGTTGAGCTCCTACGAGCAGTACTTC
-	-	TRBV3-1/TRBV3-2	TRBJ2-7	CASGDPHGSAYEQYF	TGTGCCAGCGGTGACCCTCACGGGTCGGCCTACGAGCAGTACTTC
TRBD2	-	TRBV24-1	TRBJ2-3	CATSDRRLAGPTDTQYF	TGTGCCACCAGTGACCGCCGACTAGCGGGACCCACAGATACGCAGTATTTT
-	-	TRBV20-1	TRBJ2-1	CSASPTREFF	TGCAGTGCTTCCCCGACCAGGGAGTTCTTC
-	-	TRBV19	TRBJ1-5	CASSPPPNNQPQHF	TGTGCCAGTAGTCCCCCCCCCAACAATCAGCCCCAGCATTTT
-	once	TRBV19	TRBJ1-5	CASSIRRVHNQPQHF	TGTGCCAGTAGTATCCGGAGAGTCCACAATCAGCCCCAGCATTTT
TRBD1	-	TRBV5-1	TRBJ2-7	CASSLTGTGGYEQYF	TGCGCCAGCAGCCTCACCGGGACAGGGGGCTACGAGCAGTACTTC
-	-	TRBV2	TRBJ1-6	CASRGGSPLHF	TGTGCCAGCAGGGGGGGTTCACCCCTCCACTTT
-	-	TRBV7-2	TRBJ2-1	CASSPKRVYNEQFF	TGTGCCAGCAGCCCAAAGCGGGTCTACAATGAGCAGTTCTTC
-	once	TRBV19	TRBJ2-2	CASRRTPNTGELFF	TGTGCCAGTAGGCGGACACCGAACACCGGGGAGCTGTTTTTT
TRBD1	-	TRBV3-1/TRBV3-2	TRBJ2-7	CASSQSGQGTYEQYF	TGTGCCAGCAGCCAATCGGGACAGGGAACCTACGAGCAGTACTTC
-	once	TRBV4-3	TRBJ2-3	CASSQEHADTQYF	TGCGCCAGCAGCCAAGAGCACGCGGATACGCAGTATTTT
TRBD1	few	TRBV27	TRBJ2-7	CASSPWTGGNEQYF	TGTGCCAGCAGTCCTTGGACAGGGGGCAACGAGCAGTACTTC
TRBD1	-	TRBV13	TRBJ2-7	CASSLGQHHEQYF	TGTGCCAGCAGCCTGGGACAGCACCACGAGCAGTACTTC
-	-	TRBV4-1	TRBJ1-5	CASSQDGNGRGQPQHF	TGCGCCAGCAGCCAAGATGGAAACGGGAGAGGGCAGCCCCAGCATTTT
-	-	TRBV7-9	TRBJ1-5	CASSQDRQDQPQHF	TGTGCCAGCAGCCAGGACAGACAAGATCAGCCCCAGCATTTT
TRBD1	-	TRBV6-5	TRBJ1-4	CASSPTGGYSEKLLF	TGTGCCAGCAGTCCTACAGGGGGCTATAGTGAAAAACTGCTTTTT
TRBD1	-	TRBV30	TRBJ1-2	CAWDRGRPNYGYTF	TGTGCCTGGGACAGGGGGCGCCCTAACTATGGCTACACCTTC
TRBD1	-	TRBV5-6	TRBJ1-1	CASSPDREVNTEAFF	TGTGCCAGCAGCCCGGACAGGGAGGTAAACACTGAAGCTTTCTTT
-	-	TRBV2	TRBJ2-1	CASNPEEASSYNEQFF	TGTGCCAGCAACCCAGAGGAGGCCAGCTCCTACAATGAGCAGTTCTTC
-	once	TRBV28	TRBJ1-3	CASRMTETGNTIYF	TGTGCCAGCAGGATGACAGAAACCGGAAACACCATATATTTT
TRBD1	-	TRBV19	TRBJ1-5	CASSIPGTVNQPQHF	TGTGCCAGTAGTATCCCCGGGACAGTCAATCAGCCCCAGCATTTT
TRBD2	-	TRBV11-2	TRBJ2-5	CASRDYRSGLAGTQETQYF	TGTGCCAGCCGAGACTACAGGAGTGGCCTAGCGGGAACCCAAGAGACCCAGTACTTC
-	few	TRBV11-2	TRBJ1-1	CASSTNTNTEAFF	TGTGCCAGCAGCACGAACACGAACACTGAAGCTTTCTTT
TRBD1	few	TRBV5-6	TRBJ1-5	CASSSGQGYQPQHF	TGTGCCAGCAGCTCGGGACAGGGGTATCAGCCCCAGCATTTT
-	-	TRBV20-1	TRBJ2-3	CSAIADTQYF	TGCAGTGCTATCGCAGATACGCAGTATTTT
-	-	TRBV30	TRBJ1-5	CAWTEGVFNQPQHF	TGTGCCTGGACCGAGGGGGTTTTCAATCAGCCCCAGCATTTT
TRBD1	-	TRBV28	TRBJ1-2	CASSLVDRVYGYTF	TGTGCCAGCAGTTTAGTGGACAGGGTCTATGGCTACACCTTC
TRBD2	-	TRBV4-3	TRBJ2-7	CASSQEYQTGRGRRYYEQYF	TGCGCCAGCAGCCAAGAGTATCAGACAGGACGCGGGAGGCGATACTACGAGCAGTACTTC
TRBD2	-	TRBV27	TRBJ2-2	CASSLLGLAGVGGELFF	TGTGCCAGCAGTTTATTAGGACTAGCGGGAGTAGGCGGGGAGCTGTTTTTT
TRBD1	-	TRBV29-1	TRBJ2-1	CSVRDSSYNEQFF	TGCAGCGTTAGGGACAGCTCCTACAATGAGCAGTTCTTC
TRBD2	-	TRBV5-1	TRBJ2-2	CASSQGLAGGLGTGELFF	TGCGCCAGCAGCCAGGGACTAGCGGGAGGATTAGGGACCGGGGAGCTGTTTTTT
TRBD2	-	TRBV28	TRBJ2-3	CASRLAGASDTQYF	TGTGCCAGCCGACTAGCGGGAGCCTCAGATACGCAGTATTTT
-	once	TRBV7-9	TRBJ2-7	CASSGSAYEQYF	TGTGCCAGCAGCGGGAGTGCTTACGAGCAGTACTTC
-	-	TRBV27	TRBJ1-1	CASGTTNTEAFF	TGTGCCAGCGGCACCACGAACACTGAAGCTTTCTTT
-	-	TRBV12-5	TRBJ2-7	CASGPDRPPYEQYF	TGTGCTAGTGGCCCCGACAGACCTCCCTACGAGCAGTACTTC
TRBD1	-	TRBV7-9	TRBJ2-7	CASSFQGAPIQYEQYF	TGTGCCAGCAGCTTCCAGGGGGCGCCGATTCAATACGAGCAGTACTTC